This TCR beta chain was found in a study of shared clonotypes between healthy human individuals. All donors qualified as healthy HIV-negative adults and had experienced no recent acute infections or vaccinations. Only in-frame clones appear in the TCRdb table, and some are missing; sequencing was by immunoSEQ multiplex PCR. The sample yields about 1 million clones, about 74% seen once. Looked up from germline, CDR1 is LNHDA and CDR2 is SQIVND (reference sequence). The CDR3 runs to 18 residues. With V trimmed by 0 bases and J by 0 bases, 8 bases remained unmatched. A remark on this clone: Its matching antigen is unknown.

Study-wide findings and caveats: A reduction in generation probabilities was seen for non-shared clonotypes relative to those shared by all four donors.

The V gene is TRBV19, the J gene TRBJ2-1; 7 bases are a match to TRBD2. The specimen sequenced was memory CD4+ T cells sorted from blood. Subset reported: CD45RA-negative fraction. This receptor was identified in a man between 18 and 29 years old in good health. CDR3 coding DNA: TGTGCCAGTAGTATAGAGACTAGCCGTCGAAGCTCCTACAATGAGCAGTTCTTC. It encodes CASSIETSRRSSYNEQFF.